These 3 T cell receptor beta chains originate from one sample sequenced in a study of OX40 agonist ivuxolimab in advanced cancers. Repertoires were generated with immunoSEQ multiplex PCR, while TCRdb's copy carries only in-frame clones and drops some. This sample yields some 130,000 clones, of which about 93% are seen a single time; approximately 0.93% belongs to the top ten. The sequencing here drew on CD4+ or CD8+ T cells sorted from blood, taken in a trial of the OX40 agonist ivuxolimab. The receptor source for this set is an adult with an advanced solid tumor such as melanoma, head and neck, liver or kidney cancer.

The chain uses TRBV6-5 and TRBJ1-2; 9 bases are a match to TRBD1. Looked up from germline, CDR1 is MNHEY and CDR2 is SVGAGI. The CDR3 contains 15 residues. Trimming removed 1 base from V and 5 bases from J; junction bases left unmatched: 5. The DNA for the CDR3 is TGTGCCAGCAGTTACTACGTGACAGGGGGTTATGGCTACACCTTC. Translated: CASSYYVTGGYGYTF.

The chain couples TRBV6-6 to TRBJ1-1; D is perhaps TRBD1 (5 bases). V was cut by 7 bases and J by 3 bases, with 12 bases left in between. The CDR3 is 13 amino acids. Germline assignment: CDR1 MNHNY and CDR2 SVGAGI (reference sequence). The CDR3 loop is CASTPRGDTEAFF. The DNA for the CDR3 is TGTGCCAGCACACCCCGAGGGGACACTGAAGCTTTCTTT.

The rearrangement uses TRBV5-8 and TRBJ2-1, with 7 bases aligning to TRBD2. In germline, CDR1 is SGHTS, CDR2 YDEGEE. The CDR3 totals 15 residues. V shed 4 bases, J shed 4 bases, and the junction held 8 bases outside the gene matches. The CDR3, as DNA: TGTGCCAGCAGCCCCCTAGCGGCACTGTACAATGAGCAGTTCTTC. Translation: CASSPLAALYNEQFF.